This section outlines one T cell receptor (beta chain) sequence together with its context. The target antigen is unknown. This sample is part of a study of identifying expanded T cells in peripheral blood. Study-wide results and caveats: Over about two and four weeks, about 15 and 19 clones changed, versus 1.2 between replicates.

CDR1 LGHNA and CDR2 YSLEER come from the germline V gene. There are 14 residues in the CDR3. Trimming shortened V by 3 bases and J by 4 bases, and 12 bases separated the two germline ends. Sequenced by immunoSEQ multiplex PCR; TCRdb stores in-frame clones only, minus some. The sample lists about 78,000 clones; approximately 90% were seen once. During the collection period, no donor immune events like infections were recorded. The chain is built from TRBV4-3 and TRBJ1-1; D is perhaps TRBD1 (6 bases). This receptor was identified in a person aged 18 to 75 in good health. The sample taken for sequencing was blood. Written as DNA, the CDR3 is TGCGCCAGCAGCCACGGGGGGCTCGGCACTGAAGCTTTCTTT. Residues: CASSHGGLGTEAFF.